This T cell receptor beta chain comes out of a study of T cell repertoires in cytomegalovirus infection. About the research overall: An indication of both CMV infection and matching HLA type came from public TCR beta signatures.

CDR3 length equals 14 residues. Germline V CDR1 and CDR2: MGHRA, YSYEKL. V was clipped by 3 bases and J by 0 bases, with 8 bases between them. Notes on this clonotype: Its specificity is unknown.

TCRdb re-analysed the reads in MiXCR, keeping a single row per CDR3 protein. There are about 100,000 distinct CDR3 sequences in the sample; 20% to 30% occur only once, and 39% lies in the top ten. Study results and caveats: Accumulated public TCR beta family frequency recognized individuals carrying CMV together with the relevant HLA. HLA-C-restricted, CMV-specific TCR beta clonotypes were dominant ex vivo.

The source material was CD8+ T cells from PBMCs. The sequence was collected from a human donor in good health (CMV status not recorded). Some clones in this sample may be carry-over from other donors' samples. The rearrangement uses TRBV4-1 and TRBJ1-1; D is ambiguous. CDR3 region: CASSHLRMNTEAFF. The CDR3 coding sequence is TGCGCCAGCAGCCATTTGCGTATGAACACTGAAGCTTTCTTT.